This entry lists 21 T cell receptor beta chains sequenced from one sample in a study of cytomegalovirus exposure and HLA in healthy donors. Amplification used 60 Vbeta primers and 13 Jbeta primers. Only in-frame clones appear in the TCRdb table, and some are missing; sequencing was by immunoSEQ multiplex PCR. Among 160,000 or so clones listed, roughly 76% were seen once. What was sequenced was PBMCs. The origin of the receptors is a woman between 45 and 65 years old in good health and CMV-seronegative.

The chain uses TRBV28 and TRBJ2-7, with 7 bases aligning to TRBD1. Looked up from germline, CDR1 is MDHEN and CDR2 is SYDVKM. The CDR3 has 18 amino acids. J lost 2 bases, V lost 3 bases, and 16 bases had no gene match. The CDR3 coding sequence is TGTGCCAGCAGTTTCGGTTACAGGGGCGAGAGACGCACCTACGAGCAGTACTTC. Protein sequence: CASSFGYRGERRTYEQYF.

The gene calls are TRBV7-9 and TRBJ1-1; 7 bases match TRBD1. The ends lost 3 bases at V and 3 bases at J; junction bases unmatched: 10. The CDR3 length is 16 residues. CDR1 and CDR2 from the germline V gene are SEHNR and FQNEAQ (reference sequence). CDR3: CASSFRTGRTDTEAFF. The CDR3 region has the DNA TGTGCCAGCAGCTTTCGGACAGGCCGCACGGACACTGAAGCTTTCTTT.

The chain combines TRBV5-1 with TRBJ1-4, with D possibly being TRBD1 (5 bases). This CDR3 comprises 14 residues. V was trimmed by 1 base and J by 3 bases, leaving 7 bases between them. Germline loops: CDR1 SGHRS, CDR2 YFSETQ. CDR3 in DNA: TGCGCCAGCAGCTTGAGACAGCCTAATGAAAAACTGTTTTTT. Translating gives CASSLRQPNEKLFF. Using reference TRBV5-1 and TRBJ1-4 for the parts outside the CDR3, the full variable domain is KAGVTQTPRYLIKTRGQQVTLSCSPISGHRSVSWYQQTPGQGLQFLFEYFSETQRNKGNFPGRFSGRQFSNSRSEMNVSTLELGDSALYLCASSLRQPNEKLFFGSGTQLSVL.

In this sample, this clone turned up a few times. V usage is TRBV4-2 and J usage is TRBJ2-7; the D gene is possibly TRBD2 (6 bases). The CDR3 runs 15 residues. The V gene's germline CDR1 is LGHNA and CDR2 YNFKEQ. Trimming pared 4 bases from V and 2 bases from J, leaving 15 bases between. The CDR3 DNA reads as TGTGCCAGCAGCCCCCTGGAGGGCGAGGCCTACGAGCAGTACTTC. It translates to CASSPLEGEAYEQYF.

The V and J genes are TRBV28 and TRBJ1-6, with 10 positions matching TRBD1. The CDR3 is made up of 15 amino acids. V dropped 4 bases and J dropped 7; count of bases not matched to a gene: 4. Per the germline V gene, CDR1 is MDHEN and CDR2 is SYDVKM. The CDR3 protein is CASSSSDRGNSPLHF. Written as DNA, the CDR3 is TGTGCCAGCAGTTCCTCGGACAGGGGGAATTCACCCCTCCACTTT.

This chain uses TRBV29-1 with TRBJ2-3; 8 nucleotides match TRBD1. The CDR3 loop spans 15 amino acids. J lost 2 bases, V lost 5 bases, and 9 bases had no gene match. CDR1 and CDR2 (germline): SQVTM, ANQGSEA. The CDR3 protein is CSVYRGETLTDTQYF. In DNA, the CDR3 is TGCAGCGTTTACAGGGGGGAGACGCTCACAGATACGCAGTATTTT.

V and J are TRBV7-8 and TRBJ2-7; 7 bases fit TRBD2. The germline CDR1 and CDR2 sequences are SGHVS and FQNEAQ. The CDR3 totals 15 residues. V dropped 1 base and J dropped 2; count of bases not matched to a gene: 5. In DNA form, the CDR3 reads TGTGCCAGCAGCTTAGAAGGGACTACCACCTACGAGCAGTACTTC. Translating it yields CASSLEGTTTYEQYF.

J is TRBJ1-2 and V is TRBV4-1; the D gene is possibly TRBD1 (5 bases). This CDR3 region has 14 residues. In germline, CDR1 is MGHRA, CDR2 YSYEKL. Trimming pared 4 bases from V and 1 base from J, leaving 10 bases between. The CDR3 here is CASSPDTNNYGYTF. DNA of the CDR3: TGCGCCAGCAGCCCGGACACGAATAACTATGGCTACACCTTC.

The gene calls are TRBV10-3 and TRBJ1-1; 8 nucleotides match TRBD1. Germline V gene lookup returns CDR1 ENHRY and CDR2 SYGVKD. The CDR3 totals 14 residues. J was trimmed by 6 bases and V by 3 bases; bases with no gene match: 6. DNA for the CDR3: TGTGCCATCAGTGAAGTGGGACAGGTCTCTGAAGCTTTCTTT. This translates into CAISEVGQVSEAFF.

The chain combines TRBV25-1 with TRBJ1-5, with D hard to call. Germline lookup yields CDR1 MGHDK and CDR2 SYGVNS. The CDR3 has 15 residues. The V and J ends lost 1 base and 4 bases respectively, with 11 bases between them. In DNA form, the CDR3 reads TGTGCCAGCAGTGAATTTGGCCCGGGGAATCAGCCCCAGCATTTT. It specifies CASSEFGPGNQPQHF.

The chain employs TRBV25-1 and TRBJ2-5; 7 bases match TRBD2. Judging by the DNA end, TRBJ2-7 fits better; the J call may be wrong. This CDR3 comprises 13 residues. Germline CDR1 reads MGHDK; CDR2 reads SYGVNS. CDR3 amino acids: CASSWGGTHEQYF. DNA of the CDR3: TGTGCCAGCTCGTGGGGGGGGACCCACGAGCAGTACTTC.

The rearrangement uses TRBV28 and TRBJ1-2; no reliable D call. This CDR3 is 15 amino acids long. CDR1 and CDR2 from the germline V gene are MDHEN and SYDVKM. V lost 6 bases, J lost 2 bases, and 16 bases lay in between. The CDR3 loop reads CASSSPGERNYGYTF. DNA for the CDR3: TGTGCCAGCAGCTCTCCCGGGGAAAGGAACTATGGCTACACCTTC.

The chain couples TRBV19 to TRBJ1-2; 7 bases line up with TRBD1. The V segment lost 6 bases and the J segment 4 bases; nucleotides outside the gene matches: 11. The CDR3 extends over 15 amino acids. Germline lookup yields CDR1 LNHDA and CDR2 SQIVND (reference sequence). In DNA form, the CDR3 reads TGTGCCAGTAGCCCGGAGGGACAGAGCTTCTATGGCTACACCTTC. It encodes CASSPEGQSFYGYTF.

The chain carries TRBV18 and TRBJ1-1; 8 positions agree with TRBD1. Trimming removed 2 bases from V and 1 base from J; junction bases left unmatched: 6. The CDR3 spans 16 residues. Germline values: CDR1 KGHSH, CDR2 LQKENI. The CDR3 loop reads CASSPNLGQGNTEAFF. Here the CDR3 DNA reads TGTGCCAGCTCACCAAATCTAGGACAGGGGAACACTGAAGCTTTCTTT.

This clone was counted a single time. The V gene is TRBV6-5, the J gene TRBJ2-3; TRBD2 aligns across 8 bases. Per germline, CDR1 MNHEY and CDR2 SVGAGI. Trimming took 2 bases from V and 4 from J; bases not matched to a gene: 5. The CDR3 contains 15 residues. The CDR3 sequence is CASSYGAGGADTQYF. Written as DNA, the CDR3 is TGTGCCAGCAGTTACGGGGCGGGGGGAGCAGATACGCAGTATTTT.

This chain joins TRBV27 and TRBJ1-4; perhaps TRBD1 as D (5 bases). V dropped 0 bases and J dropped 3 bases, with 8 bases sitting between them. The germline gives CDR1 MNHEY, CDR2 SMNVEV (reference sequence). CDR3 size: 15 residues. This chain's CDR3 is CASSLSGGANEKLFF. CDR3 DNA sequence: TGTGCCAGCAGTTTATCGGGGGGGGCTAATGAAAAACTGTTTTTT.

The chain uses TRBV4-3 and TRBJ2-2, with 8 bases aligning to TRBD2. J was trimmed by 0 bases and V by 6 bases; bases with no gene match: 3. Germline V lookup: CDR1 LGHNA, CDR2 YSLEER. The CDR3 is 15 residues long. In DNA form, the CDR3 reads TGCGCCAGCAGTCGGGAGGGGGCGAACACCGGGGAGCTGTTTTTT. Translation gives CASSREGANTGELFF.

CDR3 DNA: TGTGCCAGCAGCCAAGAGTCAGCTAGTTTCTTT. Amino acid sequence: CASSQESASFF. The chain combines TRBV14 with TRBJ1-1, with D hard to call. The CDR3 has 11 residues. Trimming pared 0 bases from V and 13 bases from J, leaving 9 bases between. Germline lookup yields CDR1 SGHDN and CDR2 FVKESK.

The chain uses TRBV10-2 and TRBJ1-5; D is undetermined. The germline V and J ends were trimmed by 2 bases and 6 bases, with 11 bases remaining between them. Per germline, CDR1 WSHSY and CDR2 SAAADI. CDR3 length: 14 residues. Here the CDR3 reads CASSEDRTFQPQHF. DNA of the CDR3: TGCGCCAGCAGTGAGGACCGGACTTTTCAGCCCCAGCATTTT.

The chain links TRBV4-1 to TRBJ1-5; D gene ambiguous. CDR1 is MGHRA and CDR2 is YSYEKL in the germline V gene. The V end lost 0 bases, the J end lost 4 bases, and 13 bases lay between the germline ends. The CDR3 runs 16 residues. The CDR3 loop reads CASSQERRAGNQPQHF. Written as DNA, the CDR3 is TGCGCCAGCAGCCAAGAAAGGAGGGCTGGGAATCAGCCCCAGCATTTT.

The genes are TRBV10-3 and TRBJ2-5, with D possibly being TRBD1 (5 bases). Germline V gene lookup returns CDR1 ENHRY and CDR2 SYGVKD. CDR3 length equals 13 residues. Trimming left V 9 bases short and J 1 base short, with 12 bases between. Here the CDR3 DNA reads TGTGCCATTAAGCAGGACACCCAAGAGACCCAGTACTTC. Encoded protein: CAIKQDTQETQYF.